This TCR beta chain was retrieved from a study of CD8 T cells in Susac syndrome (dated by TCRdb to about 2019). Describing the broader study: The study used repertoire sequencing to test whether antigen drove CD8+ T cell activation and differentiation in Susac syndrome. Clonality of the CD8+ T cell repertoire was compared between more than 10 healthy donors, about 14 Susac syndrome patients and around 16 multiple sclerosis patients. Paper-wide results and their limitations: The number of individuals in the TCR sequencing and HLA analysis was recognized as being relatively small.

Peripheral blood CD8+ and CD4+ T cells from healthy donors, Susac syndrome patients and multiple sclerosis patients were profiled by high-throughput TCR beta sequencing. The multiple sclerosis controls were treatment-naive patients whose relapsing-remitting disease, either stable or active, fulfilled the revised McDonald criteria. Bulk CD8+ and CD4+ T cells were purified by magnetic negative isolation, whereas CD8+ TEMRA cells were enriched by FACS. Blood was collected in EDTA tubes and processed within 24 hours, with PBMCs isolated through density gradient centrifugation. PBMCs intended for TCR sequencing were cryopreserved in liquid nitrogen and were subsequently thawed in a 37 degrees C water bath. A purity of at least 90% was achieved for sorted or isolated CD4+, CD8+ and CD8+ TEMRA cells. RNA was extracted using the RNeasy kit, and about 0.5 to 1 microgram was reverse transcribed with random hexamers. The immunoSEQ multiplex PCR assay, covering 54 Vbeta and 13 Jbeta segments, was used to amplify TCR beta CDR3 regions. Bias from PCR amplification was corrected by using a synthetic template baseline for primer optimization and for computational correction. The study's processing was this. Only productive sequences were kept, with reads annotated to V, D and J genes according to IMGT and analyzed in immunoSEQ Analyzer. To calculate clonality, Shannon entropy was normalized by log2 of the number of productive unique sequences and then subtracted from one. For each patient and control, public and private clones were evaluated within the 100 most prevalent clones. Susac-specific clones were defined as absent from healthy and MS cohorts, roughly 1,100 published viral clones and other ImmuneACCESS disease sequences. TCRdb trimmed the raw reads at Q25, called clones with MiXCR and kept productive beta chains. Rows are combined by CDR3 protein, so each entry shows the most common genes and DNA. The V and J calls and clone size are TCRdb's, not the authors'. Recorded for this sample are 130,000 or so distinct CDR3 sequences; roughly 80% of them occurred a single time. Together, the top ten hold around 0.51% of the sample.

Comment on this clonotype: The antigen it binds to is not known. No base quality values were provided; no much bigger clone lies one nucleotide off.

The sequenced sample was CD8+ T cells from PBMCs. This sequence originates from a human donor with multiple sclerosis.

The DNA is TGTGCCAGCAGTGAGATTTTTGGTTCCGCAGGGCCCACTGAAGCTTTCTTT. This is translated as CASSEIFGSAGPTEAFF. The chain is encoded by TRBV2 joined to TRBJ1-1; the D segment could be TRBD1, given 5 matching bases. Trimming costs V 3 bases and J 4 bases, and their ends lie 21 bases apart. Sequences SNHLY (CDR1) and FYNNEI (CDR2) are obtained from the germline V gene. Its CDR3 holds 17 amino acids, cysteine through phenylalanine. Here the CDR3 DNA is all that survives: 51 bases in frame from base 1.